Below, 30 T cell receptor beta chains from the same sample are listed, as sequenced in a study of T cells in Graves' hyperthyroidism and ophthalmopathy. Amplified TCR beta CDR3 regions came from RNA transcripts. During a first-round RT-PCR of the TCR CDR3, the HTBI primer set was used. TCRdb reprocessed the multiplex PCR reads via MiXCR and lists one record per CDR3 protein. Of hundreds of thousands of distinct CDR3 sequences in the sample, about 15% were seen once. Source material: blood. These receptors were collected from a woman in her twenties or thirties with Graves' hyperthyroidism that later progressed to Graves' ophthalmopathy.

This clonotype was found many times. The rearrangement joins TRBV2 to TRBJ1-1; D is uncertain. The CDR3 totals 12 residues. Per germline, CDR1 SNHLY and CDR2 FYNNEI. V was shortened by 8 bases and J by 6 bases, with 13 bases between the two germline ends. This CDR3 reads CASCPEVAEAFF. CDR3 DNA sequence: TGTGCCAGCTGCCCCGAGGTAGCTGAAGCTTTCTTT. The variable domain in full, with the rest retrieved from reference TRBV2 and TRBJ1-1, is EPEVTQTPSHQVTQMGQEVILRCVPISNHLYFYWYRQILGQKVEFLVSFYNNEISEKSEIFDDQFSVERPDGSNFTLKIRSTKLEDSAMYFCASCPEVAEAFFGQGTRLTVV.

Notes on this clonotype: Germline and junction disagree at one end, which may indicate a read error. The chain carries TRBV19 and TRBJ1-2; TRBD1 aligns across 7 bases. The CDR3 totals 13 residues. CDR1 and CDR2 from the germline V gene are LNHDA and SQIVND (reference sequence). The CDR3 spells CASSPEGTEGYTF. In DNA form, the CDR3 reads TGTGCTAGTAGTCCTGAGGGGACAGAGGGCTACACCTTC.

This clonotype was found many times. The CDR3 DNA follows: TGTGCCAGTAGGGGGACTAGCGCGAACTACGAGCAGTACTTC. Its translation is CASRGTSANYEQYF. The chain links TRBV19 to TRBJ2-7; 10 nucleotides line up with TRBD2. The germline CDR1 and CDR2 sequences are LNHDA and SQIVND (reference sequence). The ends lost 6 bases at V and 3 bases at J; junction bases unmatched: 5. The CDR3 spans 14 residues.

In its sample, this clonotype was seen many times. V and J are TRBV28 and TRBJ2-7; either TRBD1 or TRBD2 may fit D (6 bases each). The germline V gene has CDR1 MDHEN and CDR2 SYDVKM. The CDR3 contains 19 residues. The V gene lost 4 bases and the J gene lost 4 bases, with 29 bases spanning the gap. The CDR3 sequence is CASSSSGGRLTGGLYEQYF. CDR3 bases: TGTGCCAGCAGTTCGTCTGGGGGGCGCCTAACCGGTGGGTTATACGAGCAGTACTTC.

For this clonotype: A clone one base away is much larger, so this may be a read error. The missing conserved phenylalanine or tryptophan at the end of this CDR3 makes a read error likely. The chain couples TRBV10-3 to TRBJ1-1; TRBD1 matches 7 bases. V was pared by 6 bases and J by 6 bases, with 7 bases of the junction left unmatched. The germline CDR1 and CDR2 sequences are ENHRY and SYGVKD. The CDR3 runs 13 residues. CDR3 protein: CAISEDRVPEAFL. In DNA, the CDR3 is TGTGCCATCAGCGAAGACAGGGTGCCTGAAGCTTTCCTT.

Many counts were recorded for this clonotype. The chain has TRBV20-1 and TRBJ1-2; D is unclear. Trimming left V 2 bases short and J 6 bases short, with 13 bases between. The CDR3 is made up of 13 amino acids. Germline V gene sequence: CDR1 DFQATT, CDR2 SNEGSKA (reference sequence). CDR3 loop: CSARPRGFDGYTF. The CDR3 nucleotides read TGCAGTGCTAGACCTCGGGGTTTCGATGGCTACACCTTC.

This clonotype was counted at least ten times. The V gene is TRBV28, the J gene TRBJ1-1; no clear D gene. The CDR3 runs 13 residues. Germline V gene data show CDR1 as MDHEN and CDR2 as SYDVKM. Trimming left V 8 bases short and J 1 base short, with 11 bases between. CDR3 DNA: TGTGCCAGCCTGTGGTTACCGAACACTGAAGCTTTCTTT. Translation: CASLWLPNTEAFF.

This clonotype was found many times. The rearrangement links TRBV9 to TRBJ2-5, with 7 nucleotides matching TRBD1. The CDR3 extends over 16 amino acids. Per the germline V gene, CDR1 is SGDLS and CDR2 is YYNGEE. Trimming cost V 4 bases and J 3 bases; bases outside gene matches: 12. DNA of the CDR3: TGTGCCAGCAGCCTCCAAGCACAGGGGTGGGAAGAGACCCAGTACTTC. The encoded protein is CASSLQAQGWEETQYF.

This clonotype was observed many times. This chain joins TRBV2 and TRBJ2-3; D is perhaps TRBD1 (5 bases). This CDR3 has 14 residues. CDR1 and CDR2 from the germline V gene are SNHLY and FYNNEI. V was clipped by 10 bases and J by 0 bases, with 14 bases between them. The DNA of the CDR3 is TGTGCCACCATTGACAGCTCTAGCACAGATACGCAGTATTTT. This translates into CATIDSSSTDTQYF.

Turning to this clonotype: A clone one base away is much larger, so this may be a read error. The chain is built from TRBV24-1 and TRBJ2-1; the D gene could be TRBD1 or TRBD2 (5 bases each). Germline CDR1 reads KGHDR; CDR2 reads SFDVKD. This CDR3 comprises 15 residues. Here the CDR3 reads CATSDRDETYNDQFF. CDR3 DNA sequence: TGTGCCACCAGTGATAGGGACGAGACCTACAATGACCAGTTCTTC.

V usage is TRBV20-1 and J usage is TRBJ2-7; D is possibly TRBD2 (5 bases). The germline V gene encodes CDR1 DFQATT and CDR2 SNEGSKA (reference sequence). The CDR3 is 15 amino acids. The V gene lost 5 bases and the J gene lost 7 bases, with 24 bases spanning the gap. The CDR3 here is CSASPVAGILKEQYF. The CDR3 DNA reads TGCAGTGCTTCGCCCGTGGCCGGGATACTAAAAGAGCAGTACTTC.

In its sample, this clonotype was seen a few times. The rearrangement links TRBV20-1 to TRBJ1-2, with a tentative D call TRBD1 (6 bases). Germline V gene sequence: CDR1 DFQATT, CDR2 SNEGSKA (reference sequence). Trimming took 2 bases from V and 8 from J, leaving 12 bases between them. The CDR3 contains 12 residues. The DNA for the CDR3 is TGCAGTGCTAGATCCAGGGGCAGGGGCTACACCTTC. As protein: CSARSRGRGYTF.

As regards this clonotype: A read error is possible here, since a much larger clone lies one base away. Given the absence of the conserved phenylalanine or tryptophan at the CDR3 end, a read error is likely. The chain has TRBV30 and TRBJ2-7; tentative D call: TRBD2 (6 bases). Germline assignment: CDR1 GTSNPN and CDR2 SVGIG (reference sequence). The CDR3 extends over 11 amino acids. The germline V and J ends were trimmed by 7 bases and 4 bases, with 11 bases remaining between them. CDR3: CASRREYEQYL. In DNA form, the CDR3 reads TGTGCCTCCAGGAGGGAGTACGAGCAGTACCTC.

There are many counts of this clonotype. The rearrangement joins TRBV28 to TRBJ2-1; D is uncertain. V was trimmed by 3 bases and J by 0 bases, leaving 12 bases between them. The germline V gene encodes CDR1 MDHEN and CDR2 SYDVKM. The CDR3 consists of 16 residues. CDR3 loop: CASSLVGKSSYNEQFF. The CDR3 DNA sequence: TGTGCCAGCAGTTTGGTTGGGAAGAGCTCCTACAATGAGCAGTTCTTC.

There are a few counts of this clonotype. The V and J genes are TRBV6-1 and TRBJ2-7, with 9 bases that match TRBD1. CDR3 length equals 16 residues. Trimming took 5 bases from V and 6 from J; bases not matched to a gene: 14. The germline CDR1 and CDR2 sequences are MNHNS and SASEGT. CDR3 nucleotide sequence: TGTGCCAGCAGTCAATCCACAGGGGGCGCAGGCGGCGAGCAGTACTTC. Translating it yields CASSQSTGGAGGEQYF.

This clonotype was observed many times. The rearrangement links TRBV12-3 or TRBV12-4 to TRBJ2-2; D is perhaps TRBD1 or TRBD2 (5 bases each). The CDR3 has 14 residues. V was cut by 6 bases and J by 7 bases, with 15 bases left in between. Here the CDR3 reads CASSWDDGGGELFF. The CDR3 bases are TGTGCCAGCAGCTGGGACGACGGAGGCGGGGAGCTGTTTTTT.

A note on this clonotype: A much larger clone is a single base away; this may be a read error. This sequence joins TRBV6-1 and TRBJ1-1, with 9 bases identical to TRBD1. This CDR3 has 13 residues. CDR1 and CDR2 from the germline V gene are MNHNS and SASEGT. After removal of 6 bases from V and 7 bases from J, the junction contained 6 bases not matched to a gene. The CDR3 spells CASRGDRADEAFF. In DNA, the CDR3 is TGTGCCAGCAGGGGGGACAGGGCCGATGAAGCTTTCTTT.

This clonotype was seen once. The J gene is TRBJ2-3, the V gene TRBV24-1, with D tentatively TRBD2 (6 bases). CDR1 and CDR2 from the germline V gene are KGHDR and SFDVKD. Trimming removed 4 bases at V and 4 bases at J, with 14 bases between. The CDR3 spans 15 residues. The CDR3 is CATSDARGVADTQYF. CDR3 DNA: TGTGCCACCAGTGACGCGCGGGGAGTTGCAGATACGCAGTATTTT.

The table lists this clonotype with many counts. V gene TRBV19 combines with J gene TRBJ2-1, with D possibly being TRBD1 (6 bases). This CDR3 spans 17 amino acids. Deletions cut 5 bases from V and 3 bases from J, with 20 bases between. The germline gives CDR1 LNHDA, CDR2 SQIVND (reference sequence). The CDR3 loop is CASSPRDILSGYNEQFF. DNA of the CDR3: TGTGCCAGTAGTCCCCGGGACATCCTTTCGGGCTACAATGAGCAGTTCTTC.

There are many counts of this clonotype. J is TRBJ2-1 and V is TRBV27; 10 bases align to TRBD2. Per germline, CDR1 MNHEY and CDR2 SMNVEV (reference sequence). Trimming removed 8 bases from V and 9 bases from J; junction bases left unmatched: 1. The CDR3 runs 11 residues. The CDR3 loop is CASGTSAEQFF. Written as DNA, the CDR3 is TGTGCCAGCGGGACTAGCGCTGAGCAGTTCTTC.

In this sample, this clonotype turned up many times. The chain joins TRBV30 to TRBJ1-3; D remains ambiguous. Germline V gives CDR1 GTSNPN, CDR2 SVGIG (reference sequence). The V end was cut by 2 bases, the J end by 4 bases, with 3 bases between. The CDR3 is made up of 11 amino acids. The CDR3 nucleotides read TGTGCCTGGAGTAGAGGAAACACCATATATTTT. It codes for CAWSRGNTIYF.

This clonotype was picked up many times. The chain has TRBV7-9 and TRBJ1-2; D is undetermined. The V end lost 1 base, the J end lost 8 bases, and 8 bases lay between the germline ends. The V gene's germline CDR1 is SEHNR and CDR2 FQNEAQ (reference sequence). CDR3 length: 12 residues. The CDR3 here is CASSLEYQGYTF. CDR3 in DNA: TGTGCCAGCAGCTTAGAGTATCAGGGCTACACCTTC.

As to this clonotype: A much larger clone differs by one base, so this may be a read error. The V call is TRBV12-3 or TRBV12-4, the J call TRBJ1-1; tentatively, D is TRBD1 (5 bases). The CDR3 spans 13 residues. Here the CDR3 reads CVSTPPQGQVTLF. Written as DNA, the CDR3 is TGTGTCAGCACCCCCCCCCAAGGACAAGTCACTCTCTTT.

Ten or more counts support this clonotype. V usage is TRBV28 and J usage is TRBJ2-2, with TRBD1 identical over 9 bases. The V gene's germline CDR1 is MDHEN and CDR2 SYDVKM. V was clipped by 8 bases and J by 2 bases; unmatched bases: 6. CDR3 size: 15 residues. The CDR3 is CASAQGARNTGELFF. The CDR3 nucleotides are TGTGCCAGCGCACAGGGGGCGCGAAACACCGGGGAGCTGTTTTTT.

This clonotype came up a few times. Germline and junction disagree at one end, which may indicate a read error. This chain's CDR3 is CASSLRRGTGLGEKLLF. The CDR3 region has the DNA TGTGCCAGCAGCCTCCGACGGGGGACAGGGTTGGGTGAAAAACTGCTTTTT. The genes are TRBV3-1 and TRBJ1-4; 9 positions match TRBD1. CDR3 length equals 17 residues. Looked up from germline, CDR1 is LGHDT and CDR2 is YNNKEL (reference sequence).

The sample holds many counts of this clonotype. The CDR3 DNA sequence: TGCAGTGCTACCACCCCTGGACAGGGTTCAGGTCAGCCCCAGCATTTT. Its translation is CSATTPGQGSGQPQHF. The chain carries TRBV20-1 and TRBJ1-5; 8 positions agree with TRBD1. The junction had 14 bases not matched to a gene; V was cut back by 4 bases and J by 6 bases. Germline V gives CDR1 DFQATT, CDR2 SNEGSKA (reference sequence). This CDR3 has 16 residues.

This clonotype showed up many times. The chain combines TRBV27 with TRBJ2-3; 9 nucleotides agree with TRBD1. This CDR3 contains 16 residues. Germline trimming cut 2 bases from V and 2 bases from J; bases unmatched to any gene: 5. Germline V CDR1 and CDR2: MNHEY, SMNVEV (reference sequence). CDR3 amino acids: CASSLTGQGYTDTQYF. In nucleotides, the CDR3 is TGTGCCAGCAGTTTAACTGGACAGGGGTACACAGATACGCAGTATTTT.

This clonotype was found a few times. Here the CDR3 DNA reads TGTGCCTGGAGTGAACAGGGGGTTACTCAGCCCCAGCATTTT. Encoded protein: CAWSEQGVTQPQHF. The rearrangement uses TRBV30 and TRBJ1-5, with 8 bases lining up with TRBD1. This CDR3 comprises 14 residues. V gave up 1 base and J gave up 6 bases; unmatched junction bases: 5. Germline loops: CDR1 GTSNPN, CDR2 SVGIG (reference sequence).

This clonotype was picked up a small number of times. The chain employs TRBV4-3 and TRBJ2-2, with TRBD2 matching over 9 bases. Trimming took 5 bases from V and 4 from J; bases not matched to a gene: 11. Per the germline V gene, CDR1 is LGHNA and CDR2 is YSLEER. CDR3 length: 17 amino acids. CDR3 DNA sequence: TGCGCCAGCAGCAAGGGGACAGCGGGAGGTACCACCGGGGAGCTGTTTTTT. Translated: CASSKGTAGGTTGELFF.

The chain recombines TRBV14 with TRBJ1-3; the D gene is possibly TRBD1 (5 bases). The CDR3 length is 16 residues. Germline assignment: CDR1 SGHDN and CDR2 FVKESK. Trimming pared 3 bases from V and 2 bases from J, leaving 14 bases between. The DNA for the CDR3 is TGTGCCAGCAGCCACTGGGGGGTAGGAACTGGAAACACCATATATTTT. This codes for CASSHWGVGTGNTIYF.